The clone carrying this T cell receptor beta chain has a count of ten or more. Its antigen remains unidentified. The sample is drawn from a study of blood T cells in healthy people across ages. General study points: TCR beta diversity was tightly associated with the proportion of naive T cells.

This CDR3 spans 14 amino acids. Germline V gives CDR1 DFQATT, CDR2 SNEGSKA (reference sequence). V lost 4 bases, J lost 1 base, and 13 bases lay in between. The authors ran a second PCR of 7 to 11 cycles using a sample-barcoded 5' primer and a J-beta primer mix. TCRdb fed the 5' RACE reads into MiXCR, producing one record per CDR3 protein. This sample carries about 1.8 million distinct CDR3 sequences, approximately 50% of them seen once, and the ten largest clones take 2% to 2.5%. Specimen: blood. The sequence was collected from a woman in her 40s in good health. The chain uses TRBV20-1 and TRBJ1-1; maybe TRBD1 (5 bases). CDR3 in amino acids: CSAIPRQRNTEAFF. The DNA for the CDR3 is TGCAGTGCTATCCCGAGACAGCGGAACACTGAAGCTTTCTTT.